This TCR beta chain was sequenced during a study of cytomegalovirus exposure and HLA in healthy donors. Germline lookup yields CDR1 LNHNV and CDR2 YYDKDF (reference sequence). The CDR3 totals 15 residues. Primers: 60 Vbeta forward and 13 Jbeta reverse. In the study's own analysis: Later analysis identified tens of millions of unique TCR beta chains, 8.5 million to 13 million shared. Here immunoSEQ multiplex PCR was the method, and the copy in TCRdb shows in-frame clones only, minus some. V and J calls and clone size are those listed in that table; D and trimming were worked out from the DNA. This sample has 120,000 or so clones, with approximately 17% found just once. This clone turned up a few times. Mismatch with germline at one junction end may stem from a read error.

What was sequenced was PBMCs. The chain carries TRBV15 and TRBJ2-5; TRBD1 aligns across 9 bases. The receptor comes from a female donor in good health and CMV-seropositive. CDR3 amino acids: CAASRDRGYQETQYF. The DNA of the CDR3 is TGTGCCGCCAGCAGAGACAGGGGGTACCAAGAGACCCAGTACTTC.